This T cell receptor beta chain emerged from a study of coeliac disease (dated by TCRdb to between 2021 and 2024). Regarding the research as a whole: Coeliac patients were categorised as having newly diagnosed active disease, refractory coeliac disease type I, or disease controlled by a gluten-free diet. High-resolution HLA typing was unavailable, so biased TRBV7-2 usage was queried as a proof of principle. The study applied next-generation sequencing of rearranged TRB and TRG CDR3 regions to small intestinal lymphocyte fractions from coeliac and non-coeliac patients. The aim was to characterise TR repertoires of small intestinal T cells in active, refractory type I and gluten-free-diet-treated coeliac disease. A total of approximately 30 patients were included in the full study, of whom about 22 had serologically confirmed coeliac disease and 8 were controls with non-small intestinal disorders. TRB sequencing worked for samples from under 35 subjects, and these included around 24 paired bulk unsorted intraepithelial and lamina propria cell samples. Results the study describes overall, beyond this receptor: The separation of intraepithelial from lamina propria cells did not yield high-purity fractions, so cross-contamination between compartments was possible. For the most part, TRB repertoires were private, with most amino acid sequences found in only one sample, and V-gene usage showed no significant difference across disease groups. The authors judged the approach to be unsuitable for unbiased detection of gliadin-specific T cells, because gliadin-specific T cells are scarce and rarely shared between patients. TRB and TRG repertoires of active coeliac intraepithelial and lamina propria samples showed lower clonality than controls, suggesting recruitment of diverse T cells. Published gliadin-specific TRB sequences turned up in about 45% of the 18 coeliac lamina propria samples, compared with only 1 of 6 controls.

The library was made by the immunoSEQ multiplex PCR assay. The TR loci were subjected to amplification by multiplexed PCR, for which V gene segments served as targets of the forward primers and J gene segments as targets of the reverse primers. The amplified CDR3 regions were sequenced using the Illumina HiSeq System. In the original analysis: To strip out PCR and sequencing errors and collapse the data into unique sequences, a nearest-neighbour algorithm merged closely related reads. Repertoires were summarised by clonality and by T cell density, defined as TR molecules per amount of genomic DNA input. Public TRs were defined as CDR3 amino acid sequences in at least 80% of unsorted samples, then tested for differential abundance between coeliac and control samples. Every lamina propria sample was checked against a list of around 220 published gliadin-specific TRB sequences. Kruskal-Wallis tests followed by Dunn post-tests were used to test for differences in clonality and density between disease groups. TCRdb took this table from immuneACCESS and kept in-frame rearrangements with V and J called. Such tables lack part of the clones; where checked against another copy, unresolved V genes explain under half of the gap, and the rest is unexplained. That table gives V, J and clone size, and the DNA gave D and trimming. This sample is represented by thousands of clones; roughly 71% of them were singletons. Approximately 13% of the sample belongs to the ten largest clones.

Regarding this clone: Its cognate antigen has yet to be identified. No quality values exist for individual bases; no much larger clone is one base distant. Other DNA sequences within the sample encode an identical CDR3.

The cysteine opens and the phenylalanine closes a CDR3 of 15 amino acids. Solely the CDR3 DNA is kept, with 45 bases framed from the first base. The germline V gene supplies CDR1 ENHRY and CDR2 SYGVKD. V lost 0 bases and J lost 2 bases; the stretch between them is 11 bases long. Cells were frozen in aliquots of 400,000 to 600,000 in DMSO/FBS in liquid nitrogen, and a single aliquot from each fraction was used for sequencing. Every one of the 30 patients in the study had endoscopy and a small intestinal biopsy. Lamina propria cells were released by collagenase digestion of the biopsy tissue left over after intraepithelial cell isolation. Genomic DNA was extracted from frozen unsorted cell fractions with the Qiagen DNeasy blood extraction kit.

The origin of this receptor is a woman between 35 and 50 years old. The rearranged chain carries TRBV10-3 and TRBJ2-7; the D gene remains uncertain. The specimen was lymphocytes from the gut lamina propria. The cell subset or site label corresponds to: lamina propria cell (LPC) fraction of small intestinal biopsy. The nucleotides are TGTGCCATCAGTGAGTCCCAGGTGCAAACCTACGAGCAGTACTTC. It specifies CAISESQVQTYEQYF.